The 6 T cell receptor beta chains reported below all come from one sample, sequenced in a study of identical twins. MiXCR, run by TCRdb on the 5' RACE reads, gives a single entry per CDR3 protein. The table includes around 370,000 distinct CDR3 sequences, roughly 9% detected once. What was sequenced was naive T cells sorted from blood. These receptors all come from a woman aged 45 to 65 in good health.

The chain is built from TRBV4-1 and TRBJ1-4; a weak D match, TRBD1 (6 bases). CDR3 size: 13 residues. Germline-derived CDR1 and CDR2 are MGHRA and YSYEKL. Trimming removed 1 base from V and 11 bases from J, with 11 bases in between. CDR3 nucleotides: TGCGCCAGCAGCCAAGTACGAGGGGGGAAACTGTTTTTT. It specifies CASSQVRGGKLFF.

There are a few counts of this clonotype. The chain employs TRBV12-3 or TRBV12-4 and TRBJ2-1, with 8 bases that match TRBD1. The trim removed 5 bases at V and 3 bases at J, leaving 6 bases unmatched. This CDR3 spans 15 amino acids. CDR3: CASSTRDRNYNEQFF. The CDR3 DNA reads TGTGCCAGCAGTACCCGGGACAGGAACTACAATGAGCAGTTCTTC.

This clonotype occurred many times. V usage is TRBV29-1 and J usage is TRBJ2-7; D may be TRBD2 (5 bases). Germline lookup yields CDR1 SQVTM and CDR2 ANQGSEA. The V and J ends lost 5 bases and 0 bases respectively, with 8 bases between them. CDR3 size: 12 residues. The CDR3 loop reads CSVRGISYEQYF. In DNA, the CDR3 is TGCAGCGTTCGGGGAATCTCCTACGAGCAGTACTTC.

This clonotype came up many times. The rearrangement links TRBV20-1 to TRBJ2-5; the match to TRBD2 covers 9 bases. V shed 4 bases, J shed 2 bases, and the junction held 11 bases outside the gene matches. Germline V gene lookup returns CDR1 DFQATT and CDR2 SNEGSKA (reference sequence). The CDR3 is 16 residues long. For the CDR3, the DNA is TGCAGTGCTATTAGGGCTAGCGGGACGAGACAAGAGACCCAGTACTTC. Translated: CSAIRASGTRQETQYF.

The chain has TRBV20-1 and TRBJ1-5; D gene ambiguous. The CDR3 contains 12 residues. CDR1 is DFQATT, CDR2 SNEGSKA, per germline (reference sequence). V dropped 4 bases and J dropped 1 base, with 5 bases sitting between them. The DNA of the CDR3 is TGCAGTGCTAAACAGAGCAATCAGCCCCAGCATTTT. Translating gives CSAKQSNQPQHF.

This clonotype is a singleton in its sample. The CDR3 nucleotides are TGTGCCAGCAGCCCACCCCGGGTCGCAAGGCGAGAGACCCAGTACTTC. It translates to CASSPPRVARRETQYF. The rearrangement links TRBV7-8 to TRBJ2-5; D unclear. The CDR3 runs 16 residues. V lost 5 bases and J 4 bases, leaving 20 bases between the germline ends. CDR1 is SGHVS, CDR2 FQNEAQ, per germline.